This TCR beta chain emerged from a study of blood T cell repertoires in COVID-19. Across the study: PBMCs, B-cell-depleted T cells, or T cells provided the cDNA or gDNA that made up the material.

CDR3 length equals 14 residues. The germline V gene encodes CDR1 SGHRS and CDR2 YFSETQ. V lost 4 bases, J lost 3 bases, and 5 bases stayed unmatched. Under the authors' procedure: Estimates of nucleated cell counts were drawn from the amplification of reference gene primers. Measured with immunoSEQ multiplex PCR; TCRdb has only the in-frame clones, and not every one. V and J calls plus clone size are reproduced from that table; the DNA served to infer D and trimming. The data show 37,000 or so clones, just under 85% seen once. The chain combines TRBV5-1 with TRBJ2-7, with 9 bases fitting TRBD1. Sequenced: peripheral blood. The TCR sequence derives from a human donor in a cohort sampled during active COVID-19. In DNA, the CDR3 is TGCGCCAGCAGCGGCATGACAGGGGGCTACGAGCAGTACTTC. As protein: CASSGMTGGYEQYF.